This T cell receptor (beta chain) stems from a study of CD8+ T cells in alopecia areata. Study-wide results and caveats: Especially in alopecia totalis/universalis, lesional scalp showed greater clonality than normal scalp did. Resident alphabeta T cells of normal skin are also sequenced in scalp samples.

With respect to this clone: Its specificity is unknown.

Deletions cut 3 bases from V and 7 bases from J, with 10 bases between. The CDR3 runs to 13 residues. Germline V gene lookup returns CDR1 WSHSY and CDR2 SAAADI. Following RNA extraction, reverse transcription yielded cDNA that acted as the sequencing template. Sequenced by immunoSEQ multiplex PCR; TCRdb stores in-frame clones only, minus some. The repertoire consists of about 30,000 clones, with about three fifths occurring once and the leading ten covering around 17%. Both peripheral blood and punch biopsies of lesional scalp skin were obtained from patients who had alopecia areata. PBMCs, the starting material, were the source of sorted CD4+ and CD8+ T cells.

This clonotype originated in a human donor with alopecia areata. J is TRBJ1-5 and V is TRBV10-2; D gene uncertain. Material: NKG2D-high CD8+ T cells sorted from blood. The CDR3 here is CASSDWVNQPQHF. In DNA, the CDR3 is TGCGCCAGCAGTGACTGGGTCAACCAGCCCCAGCATTTT.